This T cell receptor beta chain was identified in a study of response to subunit inactivated influenza vaccine. This clonotype showed up just a few times. Its antigen is currently unknown. Study-level results: Seasonal influenza vaccination, on each occasion, was suggested by the authors to recruit few new T cells.

TCRdb called the RT-PCR reads again in MiXCR, with one record for every CDR3 protein. Among hundreds of thousands of distinct CDR3 sequences listed, just over 20% were seen once. The receptor was isolated from a man aged 50-75 years who received an inactivated influenza vaccine. The sequences come from PBMCs from blood, collected 21 months after vaccination.

The CDR3 DNA reads as TGTGCCAGCAGCCTACTACGCGTGGGTGCGGGGGGACGATTCCTCTACGAGCAGTACTTC. Translation gives CASSLLRVGAGGRFLYEQYF. The chain links TRBV11-2 to TRBJ2-7, with 8 bases fitting TRBD2. V shed 5 bases and J 3 bases; nucleotides not matched to a gene: 24. Per germline, CDR1 SGHAT and CDR2 FQNNGV. The CDR3 has 20 residues.